What follows are 3 T cell receptor beta chains derived from one specimen sequenced in a study of long-term antiretroviral therapy in people with HIV. Version v3.0 of the immunoSEQ assay was performed at survey level. Here immunoSEQ multiplex PCR was the method, and the copy in TCRdb shows in-frame clones only, minus some. Found here are approximately 24,000 clones, around 95% of them singletons; the top ten hold roughly 2.4%. The sample here was unsorted PBMCs, taken 4.9 years after starting antiretroviral therapy. All receptors derive from a woman aged 45 to 65 with HIV.

V is TRBV6-5 and J is TRBJ1-4, with TRBD1 as a possible D gene (5 bases). The ends were cut back, 2 bases at V and 1 base at J, with 11 bases in the middle. Germline-derived CDR1 and CDR2 are MNHEY and SVGAGI. The length of the CDR3 is 16 residues. CDR3 sequence: CASSYQRGGTNEKLFF. The CDR3 DNA reads TGTGCCAGCAGTTACCAACGTGGGGGAACTAATGAAAAACTGTTTTTT.

CDR3 DNA sequence: TGTGCCAGCAGTTATAACAGGGGTTCCTACAATGAGCAGTTCTTC. Amino acids: CASSYNRGSYNEQFF. This rearrangement joins TRBV6-5 to TRBJ2-1; 7 positions match TRBD1. Germline V gene sequence: CDR1 MNHEY, CDR2 SVGAGI. Trimming at V came to 3 bases and at J to 1 base, leaving 3 bases not matched to a gene. This CDR3 spans 15 amino acids.

This chain joins TRBV30 and TRBJ2-3; TRBD1 might be the D (6 bases). Germline CDR1 GTSNPN, CDR2 SVGIG (reference sequence). This CDR3 is 15 amino acids long. The V gene lost 2 bases and the J gene lost 5 bases, with 17 bases spanning the gap. CDR3 in DNA: TGTGCCTGGAGTCCAGGGGACCTAAAACGAGATACGCAGTATTTT. This encodes CAWSPGDLKRDTQYF.